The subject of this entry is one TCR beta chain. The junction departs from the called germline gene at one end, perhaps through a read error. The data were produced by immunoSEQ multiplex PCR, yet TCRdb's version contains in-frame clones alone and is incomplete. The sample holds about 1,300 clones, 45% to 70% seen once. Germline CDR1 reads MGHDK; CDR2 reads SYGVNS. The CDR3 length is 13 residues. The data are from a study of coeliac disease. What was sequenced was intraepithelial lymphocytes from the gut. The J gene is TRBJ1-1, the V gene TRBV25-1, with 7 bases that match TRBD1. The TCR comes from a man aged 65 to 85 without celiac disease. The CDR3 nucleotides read TGTGCCAGCAGGAACCTAGGACAGGCCGGGGTTCTCTTT. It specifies CASRNLGQAGVLF.